The table lists the clone carrying this TCR beta chain with a few counts. The antigen remains unidentified. Trimming removed 6 bases from V and 6 bases from J, with 9 bases in between. The CDR3 is 13 residues long. From germline, CDR1 is MNHEY and CDR2 SVGEGT. TCRdb re-analysed the RACE reads in MiXCR, keeping a single row per CDR3 protein. The sample has some 42,000 distinct CDR3 sequences, roughly 10% seen once. Time point in this sample: patch test 2, 6 weeks after DPC sensitization. Regarding treatment: therapeutic diphenylcyclopropenone sensitization with weekly scalp DPC. Extraction of total RNA was performed on unfractionated whole blood. Alopecia patients deemed DPC-suitable, aged 18 to 70, excluding pregnancy. The data are from a study of human T cells and chemical hapten exposure. Study-level findings and limits: Patch test scores rose with PT1 expanded TCR counts, a positive correlation.

The chain couples TRBV6-2 or TRBV6-3 to TRBJ1-6; no reliable D call. The sequence was collected from a young woman with alopecia areata. Some clones in this sample may be carry-over from other donors' samples. Sequencing used whole blood, obtained in connection with sensitization to the hapten diphenylcyclopropenone (DPC). The CDR3, as DNA: TGTGCCAGCAGCGGAGGCCTTAATTCACCCCTCCACTTT. Protein product: CASSGGLNSPLHF.